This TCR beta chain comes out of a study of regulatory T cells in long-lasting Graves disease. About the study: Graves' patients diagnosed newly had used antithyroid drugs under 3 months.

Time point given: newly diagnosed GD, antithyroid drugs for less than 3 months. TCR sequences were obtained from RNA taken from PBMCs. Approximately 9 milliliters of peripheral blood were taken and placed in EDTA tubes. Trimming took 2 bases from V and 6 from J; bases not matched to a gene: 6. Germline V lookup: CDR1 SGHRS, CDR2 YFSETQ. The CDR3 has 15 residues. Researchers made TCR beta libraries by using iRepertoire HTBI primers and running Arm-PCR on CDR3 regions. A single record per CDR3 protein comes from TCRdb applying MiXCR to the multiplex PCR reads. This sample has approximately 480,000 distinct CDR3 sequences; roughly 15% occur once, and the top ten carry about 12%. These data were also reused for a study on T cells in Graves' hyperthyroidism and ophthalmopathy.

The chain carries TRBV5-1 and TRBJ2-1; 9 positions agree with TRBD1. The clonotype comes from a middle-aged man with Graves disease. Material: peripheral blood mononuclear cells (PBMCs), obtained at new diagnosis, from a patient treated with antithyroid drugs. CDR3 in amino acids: CASSLSGDRANEQFF. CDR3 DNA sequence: TGCGCCAGCAGCTTATCCGGGGACAGGGCCAATGAGCAGTTCTTC.